These T cell receptor beta chains were read from a single sample in a study of T cell responses to AZD1222 COVID-19 vaccine. The method was immunoSEQ multiplex PCR; TCRdb's version includes in-frame clones alone and lacks a portion of them. The sample lists about 140,000 clones, over 90% occurring once. The sample here was peripheral blood, taken on day 0 of AZD1222 vaccination. The origin of the receptors is an adult in good health. Both conserved end residues are part of each CDR3. The D gene is left open where the match is weak. The size entry is marked missing in some rows and otherwise reads once, few, many or a size class.

v_call	clone_size	j_call	d_call	cdr3_aa	cdr3_nt
TRBV30	NA	TRBJ1-5	TRBD1	CAWGTGAYQPQHF	TGTGCCTGGGGGACAGGGGCTTATCAGCCCCAGCATTTT
TRBV18	NA	TRBJ1-5	TRBD1	CASSRKQGSYQPQHF	TGTGCCAGCTCACGTAAACAGGGGTCATATCAGCCCCAGCATTTT
TRBV27	NA	TRBJ1-5	NA	CASRPGPPRQPQHF	TGTGCCAGCAGGCCTGGACCCCCCCGACAGCCCCAGCATTTT
TRBV6-5	NA	TRBJ1-2	NA	CASSSQTRGYTF	TGTGCCAGCAGTTCACAGACTCGGGGCTACACCTTC
TRBV10-2	NA	TRBJ2-7	NA	CASKPTAVYEQYF	TGCGCCAGCAAGCCAACAGCCGTGTACGAGCAGTACTTC
TRBV7-8	NA	TRBJ1-3	NA	CASSPGLRSSGNTIYF	TGTGCCAGCAGCCCAGGGTTAAGGAGCTCTGGAAACACCATATATTTT
TRBV7-2	NA	TRBJ1-2	NA	CASSLETGRHYGYTF	TGTGCCAGCAGCTTAGAAACAGGGAGGCACTATGGCTACACCTTC
TRBV5-6	NA	TRBJ1-6	NA	CASSWQSPGQNSPLHF	TGTGCCAGCAGCTGGCAGTCCCCGGGACAAAATTCACCCCTCCACTTT
TRBV5-1	once	TRBJ2-7	TRBD2	CASSVTSGYEQYF	TGCGCCAGCAGCGTGACTAGCGGGTACGAGCAGTACTTC
TRBV7-2	NA	TRBJ1-2	TRBD1	CASSPLAGQGAYGYTF	TGTGCCAGCAGCCCGCTGGCGGGACAGGGAGCCTATGGCTACACCTTC
TRBV13	NA	TRBJ1-5	NA	CASSLLRHQPQHF	TGTGCCAGCAGCTTACTCCGACATCAGCCCCAGCATTTT
TRBV23-1	NA	TRBJ2-4	TRBD1	CASSQGQAHPWHIQYF	TGCGCCAGCAGTCAAGGACAGGCCCATCCTTGGCACATTCAGTACTTC
TRBV6-5	NA	TRBJ2-2	NA	CASSYVRGNTGELFF	TGTGCCAGCAGTTACGTTCGGGGAAACACCGGGGAGCTGTTTTTT
TRBV4-3	NA	TRBJ2-7	TRBD2	CASSQDPRGTRRPYEQYF	TGCGCCAGCAGCCAAGATCCAAGAGGGACTAGGCGACCCTACGAGCAGTACTTC
TRBV3-1/TRBV3-2	NA	TRBJ1-1	TRBD1	CASSRRQGPFEAFF	TGTGCCAGCAGCCGAAGACAGGGGCCATTTGAAGCTTTCTTT
TRBV5-6	NA	TRBJ1-5	NA	CASSPGQSSQPQHF	TGTGCCAGCAGCCCAGGACAGTCTAGTCAGCCCCAGCATTTT
TRBV7-9	NA	TRBJ2-7	TRBD2	CASTQGGLYYEQYF	TGTGCCAGCACCCAGGGAGGGCTCTACTACGAGCAGTACTTC